The text below deals with one TCR beta chain. The antigen remains undetermined. The V gene's germline CDR1 is LGHNA and CDR2 YSLEER. The CDR3 is 12 residues long. V lost 4 bases to trimming and J lost 8 bases; unmatched junction nucleotides: 3. The data derive from a study of T cell responses to AZD1222 COVID-19 vaccine. Points from the study as a whole: Donor demographics were predominantly white British with a female majority; clonal diversity may be underestimated. Nearly half of spike-specific TCRs reportedly target unmutated variant regions. Every sample of the repertoires postdated the peak T cell response. Recipients of two AZD1222 doses showed rising Spike-specific TCR breadth and depth.

Libraries were prepared by immunoSEQ multiplex PCR; TCRdb keeps only in-frame clonotypes and omits some of them. The sample has about 270,000 clones, 94% seen once. Sequenced here: peripheral blood, sampled 28 days after the second AZD1222 dose. The chain is built from TRBV4-3 and TRBJ1-2; the match to TRBD1 covers 8 bases. The TCR comes from an adult who received the AZD1222 COVID-19 vaccine. CDR3 DNA sequence: TGCGCCAGCAGCCCCACAGGGGGAGGCTACACCTTC. Its translation is CASSPTGGGYTF.